This TCR beta chain was recovered during a study of blood T cells in healthy people across ages. About the study: Capture by template switching was about one barcoded beta molecule per two T cells.

The CDR3 loop spans 13 amino acids. V was cut by 9 bases and J by 2 bases, with 11 bases left in between. The germline V gene encodes CDR1 SNHLY and CDR2 FYNNEI. Those donating, healthy Caucasian individuals from Russia, were aged roughly 6 to 100. The authors extracted at least 6 micrograms of total RNA per sample. Next came a second PCR, run for about 6 to 11 cycles, which used a sample-barcoded 5' primer along with a J-beta primer mix. Every cDNA was tagged by a template-switch adaptor with 12 random nucleotides. TCRdb re-called the 5' RACE reads with MiXCR, one entry per CDR3 protein. The repertoire consists of about 1.8 million distinct CDR3 sequences, with 40% to 55% occurring once and the leading ten covering around 2.1%.

The chain uses TRBV2 and TRBJ2-1, with D possibly called TRBD1 or TRBD2 (5 bases each). The sequence was collected from a woman aged 35 to 49 in good health. The sample taken for sequencing was blood. The CDR3 nucleotides are TGTGCCAGTGCTAAGGGACCCTACAATGAGCAGTTCTTC. It translates to CASAKGPYNEQFF.